This TCR beta chain was sequenced for a study of CD8+ T cells in alopecia areata. Separation of pooled cutaneous lymph node cells was by sorting with CD4, CD8alpha, NKG2D, NKG2ACE and other markers. Regarding the study as a whole: Patients displayed less clarity in TCR sharing than mice, a finding possibly related to HLA.

Per the germline V gene, CDR1 is FNHDT and CDR2 is SITEND (reference sequence). Trimming left V 5 bases short and J 3 bases short, with 10 bases between. CDR3 length: 13 amino acids. This clone appeared a few times. Its antigen remains unidentified. Gene labels here are mouse ones. The read finishes 4 residues shy of the CDR3 end, and the germline J gene is used to complete it. The sample carries other DNA sequences with the same CDR3. RNA, once extracted, was reverse transcribed into cDNA for use as the sequencing template. Generated by immunoSEQ multiplex PCR, the TCRdb table keeps only in-frame clones and is missing some. Listed for the sample are 200,000 to 300,000 clones, none seen a single time.

The sequenced sample was CD4+ T cells sorted from a lymph node. V and J are TRBV19 and TRBJ2-5; possibly TRBD1 for D (6 bases). The receptor was isolated from a C3H/HeJ mouse with alopecia areata. The MHC haplotype recorded for the strain is H2-k. The CDR3 protein is CASRQGGQDTQYF. CDR3 DNA, as far as it was read: TGTGCCAGCAGACAGGGTGGGCAAGAC.